This T cell receptor (beta chain) derives from a study of CD8+CD57+ T cells in acquired aplastic anemia (dated by TCRdb to the late 2010s). For the wider study: DNA extracted from sorted CD4+ and CD8+ cells had a mean of roughly 3.4 ug, with a range of about 0.18 to 27.4 ug. Mean read counts for healthy donor samples were around 10 million for CD4+ cells and around 11 million for CD8+ cells.

The CDR3 numbers 15 residues from cysteine through phenylalanine. The only DNA kept is the CDR3, 45 bases in frame from the first base. As encoded in the germline V gene, CDR1 is KGHDR while CDR2 is SFDVKD. From V the trimming removes 3 bases and from J it removes 2 bases, while the gene matches leave 5 bases of the junction unaccounted for. TCR repertoires of sorted CD4+ and CD8+ blood T cells from severe aplastic anemia patients and healthy subjects were deep-sequenced in the study. Ficoll-Paque density gradient centrifugation was used to isolate peripheral blood mononuclear cells. CD4+ and CD8+ T cells were sorted by FACS or magnetic beads before DNA extraction. Genomic DNA was used as template for profiling of TCR beta VDJ combinations and CDR3 sequences. TCR repertoire sequencing was run on an Illumina HiSeq 2000. The authors processed their data as follows. TRBV/TRBJ rearrangement plots, CDR3 size and DJ length profiles, and Simpson's diversity index were used to assess repertoires. The most abundant DNA sequence in the deep sequencing data was taken as the immunodominant clone. CDR3 amino acid sequences were checked for sharing between subjects and were compared against published repertoires and the VDJdb database. TCRdb trimmed public reads at Q25 via fastp, called clones via MiXCR and kept in-frame beta chains. For every CDR3 protein sequence, its rows merge into one entry that carries the most common genes and DNA. These V and J calls originate from TCRdb's pipeline instead of the authors' own analysis. Across this sample there are about 210,000 distinct CDR3 sequences, with 34% seen only once. The ten largest account for roughly 1.1% of the sample.

This clonotype showed up many times. This receptor's antigen is unknown. No clone much larger than this one lies a single base away; base qualities are absent. The research as a whole found: About 30 CD8+ CDR3 sequences were found to be shared between patients and controls, but these sequences appeared to be highly expressed in patients and within the immunodominant clones of the patients. Between patients and healthy controls, no significant difference in CD8+ Simpson's diversity was found (P=0.060).

The chain links TRBV24-1 with TRBJ2-5, and 7 bases in between align with TRBD1. The source is a human donor in good health, serving as a control. The sequenced sample was sorted CD4+, CD8+, or CD8+CD57+ T cells (not recorded which) from PBMCs. The nucleotides are TGTGCCACCAGTGATAAAGGGACAGTTCAAGAGACCCAGTACTTC. The resulting protein is CATSDKGTVQETQYF.